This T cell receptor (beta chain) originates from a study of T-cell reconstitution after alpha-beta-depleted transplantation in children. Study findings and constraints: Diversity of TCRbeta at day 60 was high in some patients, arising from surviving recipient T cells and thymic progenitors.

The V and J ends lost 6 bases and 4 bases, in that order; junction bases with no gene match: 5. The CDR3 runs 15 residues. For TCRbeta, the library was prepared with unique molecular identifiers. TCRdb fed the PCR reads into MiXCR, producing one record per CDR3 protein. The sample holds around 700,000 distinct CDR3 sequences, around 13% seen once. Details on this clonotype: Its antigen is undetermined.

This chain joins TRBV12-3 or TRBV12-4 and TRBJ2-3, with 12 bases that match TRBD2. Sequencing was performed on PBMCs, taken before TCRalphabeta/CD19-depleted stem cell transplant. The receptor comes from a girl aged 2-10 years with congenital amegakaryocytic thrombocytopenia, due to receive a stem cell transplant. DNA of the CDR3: TGTGCCAGCAGCCGGACTAGCGGGAAGCCAGATACGCAGTATTTT. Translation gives CASSRTSGKPDTQYF.